Sequencing of this TCR beta chain was carried out in a study of blood T cell repertoires in COVID-19. Looking at the study overall: Collection of acute and convalescent COVID-19 samples took place in the United States, Italy and Spain. From T cells, B-cell-depleted T cells, or PBMCs came the material, which was cDNA or gDNA.

V shed 3 bases, J shed 7 bases, and the junction held 5 bases outside the gene matches. This CDR3 has 14 amino acids. Germline V gene sequence: CDR1 MDHEN, CDR2 SYDVKM. Per the original data handling: Using reference gene primer amplification, nucleated cell counts were estimated. The table came from immunoSEQ multiplex PCR; TCRdb's copy has only in-frame clones and leaves some out. D and trimming come from the DNA, and the V and J calls and clone size come from that table. The repertoire consists of more than 200,000 clones, with about 87% occurring once and the leading ten covering over 1.5%. The chain couples TRBV28 to TRBJ2-1, with 8 bases fitting TRBD2. This clonotype originated in an older man with acute or convalescent COVID-19. The material sequenced was peripheral blood. The CDR3 region has the DNA TGTGCCAGCAGTTTGGCCGGGACTAGGAATGAGCAGTTCTTC. Residues: CASSLAGTRNEQFF. The full variable domain, completed using reference TRBV28 and TRBJ2-1, is DVKVTQSSRYLVKRTGEKVFLECVQDMDHENMFWYRQDPGLGLRLIYFSYDVKMKEKGDIPEGYSVSREKKERFSLILESASTNQTSMYLCASSLAGTRNEQFFGPGTRLTVL.